These 2 T cell receptor beta chains originate from one sample sequenced in a study of T cell responses to AZD1222 COVID-19 vaccine. Sequenced by immunoSEQ multiplex PCR; TCRdb stores in-frame clones only, minus some. The sample holds about 110,000 clones, 70% to 90% seen once. The sample here was peripheral blood, taken on day 0 of AZD1222 vaccination. The receptors come from an adult in good health.

The sample holds many counts of this clone. The chain combines TRBV11-1 with TRBJ1-4; possibly TRBD1 for D (5 bases). CDR3 length equals 14 residues. CDR1 is SGHAT and CDR2 is FQDESV in the germline V gene (reference sequence). V was cut by 5 bases and J by 8 bases, with 15 bases left in between. The CDR3 bases are TGTGCCAGCAGCCGCAGGGATATCGAGGAAAAACTGTTTTTT. It yields the protein CASSRRDIEEKLFF.

This chain links TRBV28 with TRBJ1-6; possible D gene TRBD1, 5 bases. V lost 8 bases to trimming and J lost 0 bases, with 11 bases between them. In germline, CDR1 is MDHEN, CDR2 SYDVKM. The CDR3 sequence is 15 residues long. CDR3 region: CASEGFRSYNSPLHF. The CDR3 coding sequence is TGTGCCAGCGAGGGGTTTCGCTCCTATAATTCACCCCTCCACTTT.